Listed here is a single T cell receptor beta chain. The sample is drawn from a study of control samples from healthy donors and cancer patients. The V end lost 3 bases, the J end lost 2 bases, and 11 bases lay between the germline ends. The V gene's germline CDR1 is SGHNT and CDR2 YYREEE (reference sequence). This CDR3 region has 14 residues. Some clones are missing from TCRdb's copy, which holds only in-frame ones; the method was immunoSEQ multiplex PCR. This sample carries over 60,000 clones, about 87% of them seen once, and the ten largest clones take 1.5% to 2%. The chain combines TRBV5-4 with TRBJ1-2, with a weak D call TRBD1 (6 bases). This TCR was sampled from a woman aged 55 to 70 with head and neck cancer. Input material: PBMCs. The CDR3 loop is CASSSSGQNYGYTF. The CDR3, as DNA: TGTGCCAGCAGCTCGAGCGGACAGAACTATGGCTACACCTTC.